This TCR beta chain was sequenced for a study of shared clonotypes between healthy human individuals. The CDR3 totals 13 residues. CDR1 MNHEY and CDR2 SVGAGI come from the germline V gene. V lost 2 bases, J lost 1 base, and 6 bases lay in between. The repertoire was sequenced with immunoSEQ multiplex PCR; TCRdb's copy has only in-frame clones and lacks some. The data show around 510,000 clones, around 95% seen once. For this clone: Different DNA sequences within this sample yield the same CDR3.

The V call is TRBV6-5, the J call TRBJ2-7; D ambiguous. The material sequenced was naive CD4+ T cells sorted from blood. Subset defined: CD45RA+ positively selected. The TCR sequence derives from a woman aged 30 to 39 in good health. This CDR3 reads CASSYAGSYEQYF. In DNA, the CDR3 is TGTGCCAGCAGTTACGCCGGTTCCTACGAGCAGTACTTC.